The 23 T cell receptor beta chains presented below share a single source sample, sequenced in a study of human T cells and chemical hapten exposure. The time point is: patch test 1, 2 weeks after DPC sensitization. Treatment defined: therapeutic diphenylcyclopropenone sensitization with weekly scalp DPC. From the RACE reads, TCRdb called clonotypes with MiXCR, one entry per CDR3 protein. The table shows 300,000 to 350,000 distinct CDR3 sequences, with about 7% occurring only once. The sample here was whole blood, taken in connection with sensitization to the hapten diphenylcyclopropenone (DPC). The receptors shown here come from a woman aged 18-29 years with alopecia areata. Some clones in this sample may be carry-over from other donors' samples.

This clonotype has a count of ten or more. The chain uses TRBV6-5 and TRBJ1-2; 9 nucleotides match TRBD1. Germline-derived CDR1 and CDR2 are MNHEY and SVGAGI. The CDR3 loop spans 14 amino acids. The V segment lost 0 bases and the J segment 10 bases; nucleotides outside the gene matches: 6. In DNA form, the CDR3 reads TGTGCCAGCAGTTACTCCGAAGGACAGGGGACCTACACCTTC. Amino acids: CASSYSEGQGTYTF.

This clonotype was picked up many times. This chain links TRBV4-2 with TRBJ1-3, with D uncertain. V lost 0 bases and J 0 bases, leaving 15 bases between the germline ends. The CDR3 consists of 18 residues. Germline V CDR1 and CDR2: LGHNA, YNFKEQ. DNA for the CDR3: TGTGCCAGCAGCCAAGAAATAGGCGGCAGTCTCTCTGGAAACACCATATATTTT. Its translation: CASSQEIGGSLSGNTIYF.

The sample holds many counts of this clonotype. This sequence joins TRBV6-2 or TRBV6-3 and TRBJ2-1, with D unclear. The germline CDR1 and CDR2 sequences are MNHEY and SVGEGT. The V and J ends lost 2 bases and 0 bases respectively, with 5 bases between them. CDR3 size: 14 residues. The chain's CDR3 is CASSYPSSYNEQFF. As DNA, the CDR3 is TGTGCCAGCAGTTACCCTAGCTCCTACAATGAGCAGTTCTTC.

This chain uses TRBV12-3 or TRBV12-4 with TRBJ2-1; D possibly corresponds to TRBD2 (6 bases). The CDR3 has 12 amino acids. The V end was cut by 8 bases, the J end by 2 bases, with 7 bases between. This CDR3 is CASGTPYNEQFF. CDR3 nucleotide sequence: TGTGCCAGCGGGACTCCCTACAATGAGCAGTTCTTC.

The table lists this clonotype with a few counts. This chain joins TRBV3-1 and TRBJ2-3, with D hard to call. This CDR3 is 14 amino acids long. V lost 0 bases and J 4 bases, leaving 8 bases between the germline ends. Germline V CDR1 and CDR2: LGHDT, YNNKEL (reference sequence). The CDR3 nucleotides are TGTGCCAGCAGCCAAGACAGGAACCCAGATACGCAGTATTTT. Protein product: CASSQDRNPDTQYF.

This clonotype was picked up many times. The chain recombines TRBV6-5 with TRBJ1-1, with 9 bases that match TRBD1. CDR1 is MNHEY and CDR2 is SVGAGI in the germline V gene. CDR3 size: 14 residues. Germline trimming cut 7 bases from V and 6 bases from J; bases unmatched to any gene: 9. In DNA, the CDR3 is TGTGCCAGCATTGGACCGGGACAGGGCGCTGAAGCTTTCTTT. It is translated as CASIGPGQGAEAFF.

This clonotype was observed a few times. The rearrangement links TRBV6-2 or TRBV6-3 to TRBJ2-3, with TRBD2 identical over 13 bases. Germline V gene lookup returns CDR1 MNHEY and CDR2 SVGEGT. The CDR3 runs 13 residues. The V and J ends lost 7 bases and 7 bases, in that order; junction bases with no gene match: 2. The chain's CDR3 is CASKTSGGNTQYF. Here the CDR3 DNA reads TGTGCCAGCAAGACTAGCGGGGGGAATACGCAGTATTTT.

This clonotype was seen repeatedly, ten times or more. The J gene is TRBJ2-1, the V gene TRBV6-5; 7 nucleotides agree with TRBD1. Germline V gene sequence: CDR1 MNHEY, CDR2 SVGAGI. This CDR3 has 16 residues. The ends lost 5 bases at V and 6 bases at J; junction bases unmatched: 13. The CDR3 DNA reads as TGTGCCAGCAGTACCCCAACCGGGACAGCATCCAATGAGCAGTTCTTC. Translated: CASSTPTGTASNEQFF.

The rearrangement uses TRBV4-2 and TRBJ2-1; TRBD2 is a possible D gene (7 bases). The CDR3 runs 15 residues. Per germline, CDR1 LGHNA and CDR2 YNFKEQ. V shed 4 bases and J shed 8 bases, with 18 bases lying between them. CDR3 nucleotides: TGTGCCAGCAGCCGTGCGGGGGCATCCGGCCATGAGCAGTTCTTC. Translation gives CASSRAGASGHEQFF.

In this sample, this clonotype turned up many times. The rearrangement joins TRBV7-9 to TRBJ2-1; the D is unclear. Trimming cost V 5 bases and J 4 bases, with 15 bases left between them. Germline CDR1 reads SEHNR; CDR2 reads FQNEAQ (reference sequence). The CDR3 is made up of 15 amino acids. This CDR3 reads CASSLGGGTYNEQFF. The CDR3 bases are TGTGCCAGCAGCCTGGGCGGTGGTACGTACAATGAGCAGTTCTTC.

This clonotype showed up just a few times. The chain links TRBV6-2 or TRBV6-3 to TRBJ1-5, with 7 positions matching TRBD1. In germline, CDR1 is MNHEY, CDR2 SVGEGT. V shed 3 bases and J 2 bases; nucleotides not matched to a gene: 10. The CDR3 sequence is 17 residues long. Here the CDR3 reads CASSYWTGGRGNQPQHF. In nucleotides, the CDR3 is TGTGCCAGCAGTTATTGGACAGGCGGCAGGGGCAATCAGCCCCAGCATTTT.

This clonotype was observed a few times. This CDR3 reads CASSESGGSGQPQHF. In DNA, the CDR3 is TGTGCCAGCAGTGAATCGGGAGGTTCGGGTCAGCCCCAGCATTTT. The rearrangement joins TRBV6-1 to TRBJ1-5, with D hard to call. Trimming cost V 2 bases and J 6 bases, with 14 bases left between them. CDR3 length: 15 amino acids. CDR1 and CDR2 from the germline V gene are MNHNS and SASEGT.

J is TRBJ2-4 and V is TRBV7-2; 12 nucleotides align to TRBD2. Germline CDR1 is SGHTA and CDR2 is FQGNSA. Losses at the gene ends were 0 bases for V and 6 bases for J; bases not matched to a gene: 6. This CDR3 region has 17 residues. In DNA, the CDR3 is TGTGCCAGCAGCTTAGCGGCTAGCGGGGGGGCCCGAAACATTCAGTACTTC. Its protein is CASSLAASGGARNIQYF. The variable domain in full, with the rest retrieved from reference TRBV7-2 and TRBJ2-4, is GAGVSQSPSNKVTEKGKDVELRCDPISGHTALYWYRQSLGQGLEFLIYFQGNSAPDKSGLPSDRFSAERTGGSVSTLTIQRTQQEDSAVYLCASSLAASGGARNIQYFGAGTRLSVL.

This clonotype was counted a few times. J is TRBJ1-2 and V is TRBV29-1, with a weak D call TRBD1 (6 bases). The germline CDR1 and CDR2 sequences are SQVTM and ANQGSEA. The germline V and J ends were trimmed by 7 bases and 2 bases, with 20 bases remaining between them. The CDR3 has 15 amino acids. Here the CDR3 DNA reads TGCAGCGCCCGTCGCGAGGCCAGGGGCAACTATGGCTACACCTTC. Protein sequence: CSARREARGNYGYTF.

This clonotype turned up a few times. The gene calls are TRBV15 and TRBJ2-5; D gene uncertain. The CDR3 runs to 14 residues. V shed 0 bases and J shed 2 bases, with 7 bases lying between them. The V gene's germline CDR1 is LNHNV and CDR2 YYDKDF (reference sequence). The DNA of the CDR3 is TGTGCCACCAGCAGAGAGGGCCAACAAGAGACCCAGTACTTC. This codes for CATSREGQQETQYF.

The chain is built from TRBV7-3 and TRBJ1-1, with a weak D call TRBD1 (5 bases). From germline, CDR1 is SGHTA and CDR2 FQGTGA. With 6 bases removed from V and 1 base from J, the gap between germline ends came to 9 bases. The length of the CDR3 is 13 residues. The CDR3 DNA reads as TGTGCCAGCAGGTTGGGGGAGAACACTGAAGCTTTCTTT. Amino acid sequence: CASRLGENTEAFF.

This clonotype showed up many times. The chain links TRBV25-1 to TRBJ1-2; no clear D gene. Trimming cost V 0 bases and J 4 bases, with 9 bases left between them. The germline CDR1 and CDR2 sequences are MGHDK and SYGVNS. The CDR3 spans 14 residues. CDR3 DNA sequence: TGTGCCAGCAGTGAATATAGGGTTAGCTATGGCTACACCTTC. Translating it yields CASSEYRVSYGYTF.

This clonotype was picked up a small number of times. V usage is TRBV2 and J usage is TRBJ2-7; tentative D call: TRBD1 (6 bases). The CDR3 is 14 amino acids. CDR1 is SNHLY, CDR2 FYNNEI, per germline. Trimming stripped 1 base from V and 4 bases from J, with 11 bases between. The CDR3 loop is CASSEDGRGYEQYF. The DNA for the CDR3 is TGTGCCAGCAGTGAAGACGGAAGGGGGTACGAGCAGTACTTC.

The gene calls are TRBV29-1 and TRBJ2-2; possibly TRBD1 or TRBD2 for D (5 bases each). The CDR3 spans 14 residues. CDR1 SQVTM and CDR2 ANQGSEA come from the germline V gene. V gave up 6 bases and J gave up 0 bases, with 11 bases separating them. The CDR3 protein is CSVLTGPNTGELFF. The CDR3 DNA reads TGCAGCGTGCTGACGGGGCCGAACACCGGGGAGCTGTTTTTT.

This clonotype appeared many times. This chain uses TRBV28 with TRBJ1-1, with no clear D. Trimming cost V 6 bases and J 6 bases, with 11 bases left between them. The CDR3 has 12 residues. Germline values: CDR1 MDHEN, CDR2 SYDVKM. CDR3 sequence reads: CASSPDGPEAFF. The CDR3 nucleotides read TGTGCCAGCAGCCCCGACGGCCCTGAAGCTTTCTTT.

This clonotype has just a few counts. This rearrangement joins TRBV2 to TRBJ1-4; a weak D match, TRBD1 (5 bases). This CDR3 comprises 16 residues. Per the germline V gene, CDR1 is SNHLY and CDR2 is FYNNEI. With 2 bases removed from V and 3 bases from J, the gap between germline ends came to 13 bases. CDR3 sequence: CASSERPGTANEKLFF. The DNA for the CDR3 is TGTGCCAGCAGTGAACGGCCCGGGACGGCTAATGAAAAACTGTTTTTT.

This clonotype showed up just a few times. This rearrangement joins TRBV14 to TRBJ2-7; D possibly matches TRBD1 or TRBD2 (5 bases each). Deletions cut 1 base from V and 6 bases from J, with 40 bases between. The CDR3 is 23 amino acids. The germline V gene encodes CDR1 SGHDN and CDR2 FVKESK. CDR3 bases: TGTGCCAGCAGCCAAGGAGGGGATTCCGGGGCAGGAACGTTATCCCTCCCTGGGCGCGAGCAGTACTTC. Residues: CASSQGGDSGAGTLSLPGREQYF.

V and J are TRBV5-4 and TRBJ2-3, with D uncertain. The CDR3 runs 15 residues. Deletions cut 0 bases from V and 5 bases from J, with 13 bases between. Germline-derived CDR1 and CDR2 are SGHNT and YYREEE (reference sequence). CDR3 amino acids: CASSLVPGRVDTQYF. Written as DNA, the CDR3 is TGTGCCAGCAGCTTGGTACCAGGACGGGTAGATACGCAGTATTTT.